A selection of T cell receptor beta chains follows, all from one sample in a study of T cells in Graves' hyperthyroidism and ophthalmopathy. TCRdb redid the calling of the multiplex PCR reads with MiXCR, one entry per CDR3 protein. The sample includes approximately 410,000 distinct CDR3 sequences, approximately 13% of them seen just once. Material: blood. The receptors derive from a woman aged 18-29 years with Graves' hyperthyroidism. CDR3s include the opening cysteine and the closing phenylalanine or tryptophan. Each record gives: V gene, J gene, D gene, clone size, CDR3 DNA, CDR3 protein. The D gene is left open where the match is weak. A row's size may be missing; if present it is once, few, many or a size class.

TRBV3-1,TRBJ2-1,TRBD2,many,TGTGCCAGCAGCCGTAGACTAGCGGGAGGGCCAGGGGATGAGCAGTTCTTC,CASSRRLAGGPGDEQFF
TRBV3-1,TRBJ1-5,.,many,TGTGCCAGCAGCCAAGATCGTAATCAGCCCCAGCATTTT,CASSQDRNQPQHF
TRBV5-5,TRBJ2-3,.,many,TGTGCCAGCAGCTTAGAGGACAGAGACACAGATACGCAGTATTTT,CASSLEDRDTDTQYF
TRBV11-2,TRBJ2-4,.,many,TGTGCCAGCAGTACAGGGACCATTCAGTACTTC,CASSTGTIQYF
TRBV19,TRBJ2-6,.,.,TGTGCCAGTAGTATAGACCGGTCTGGGGCCAACGTCCTGACTTTC,CASSIDRSGANVLTF
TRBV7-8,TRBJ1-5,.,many,TGTGCCAGCAGCTTAGACAGGCTTAGCAATCAGCCCCAGCATTTT,CASSLDRLSNQPQHF
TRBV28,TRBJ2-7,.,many,TGTGCCAGCAGTTTTTTGGGGGCGGTCTACGAGCAGTACTTC,CASSFLGAVYEQYF
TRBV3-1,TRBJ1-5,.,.,TGTGCCAGCGCCCGTGACGGCAATCAGCCCCAGCATTTT,CASARDGNQPQHF
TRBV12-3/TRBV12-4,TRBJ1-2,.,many,TGTGCCAGCAGTCCACACGGACGGTCAATTTACTATGGCTACACCTTC,CASSPHGRSIYYGYTF
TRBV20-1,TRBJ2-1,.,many,TGCAGTGCTAGAGTGCTGGGTAGCGCCACCTACAATGAGCAGTTCTTC,CSARVLGSATYNEQFF
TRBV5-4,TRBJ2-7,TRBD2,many,TGTGCCAGCAGCTTGGAAACTAGCGGGTACGAGCAGTACTTC,CASSLETSGYEQYF
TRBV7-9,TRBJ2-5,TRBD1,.,TGTGCCAGCAGCGGCGAGGACAGGGGAATAGAGACCCAGTACTTC,CASSGEDRGIETQYF
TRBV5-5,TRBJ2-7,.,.,TGTGCCAGCAGCTCCGTAGACAACTACGAGCAGTACTTC,CASSSVDNYEQYF
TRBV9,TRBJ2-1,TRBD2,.,TGTGCCAGCAGCCCCGCTAGCGGGAGATCGTACAATGAGCAGTTCTTC,CASSPASGRSYNEQFF
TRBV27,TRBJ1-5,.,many,TGTGCCAGCAGTTCTCGGGCGGGCAATCAGCCCCAGCATTTT,CASSSRAGNQPQHF
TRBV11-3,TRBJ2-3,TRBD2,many,TGTGCCAGCAGCCAAGTAGCGGGTACGCAGTATTTT,CASSQVAGTQYF
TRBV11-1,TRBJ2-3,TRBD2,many,TGTGCCAGCAGACGTGGGACTAGCGGCACAGATACGCAGTATTTT,CASRRGTSGTDTQYF
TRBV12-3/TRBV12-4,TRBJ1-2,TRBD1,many,TGTGCCAGCAGTTTAAGCGGGACAGGGCTCATGAGTGGCTACACCTTC,CASSLSGTGLMSGYTF
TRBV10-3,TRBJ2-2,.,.,TGTGCCATCAAGGGGTCGGGGACCGGGGAGCTGTTTTTT,CAIKGSGTGELFF
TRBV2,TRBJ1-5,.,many,TGTGCCAGCAGGAGTAATAGCAATCAGCCCCAGCATTTT,CASRSNSNQPQHF
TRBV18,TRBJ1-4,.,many,TGTGCCAGCTCACCAGGGCTGGATGAAAAACTGTTTTTT,CASSPGLDEKLFF
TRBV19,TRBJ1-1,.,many,TGTGCCAGTAGTCTGGAAGATCGCACTGAAGCTTTCTTT,CASSLEDRTEAFF
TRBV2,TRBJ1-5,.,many,TGTGCCAGCAGTGTATCGGGTAATCAGCCCCAGCATTTT,CASSVSGNQPQHF
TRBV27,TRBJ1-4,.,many,TGTGCCAGCGGGTATTCAACTAATGAAAAACTGTTTTTT,CASGYSTNEKLFF
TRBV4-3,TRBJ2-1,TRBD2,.,TGCGCCAGCAGCCAATATCTCGCCGGGACTAGCGGATACAATGAGCAGTTCTTC,CASSQYLAGTSGYNEQFF
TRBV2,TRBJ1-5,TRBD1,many,TGTGCCAGCAGTAAGGACAGGGGCGATCAGCCCCAGCATTTT,CASSKDRGDQPQHF
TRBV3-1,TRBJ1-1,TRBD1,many,TGTGCCAGCAGCCAAGATTGGACAGGGATGGGCACTGAAGCTTTCTTT,CASSQDWTGMGTEAFF
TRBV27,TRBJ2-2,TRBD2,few,TGTGCCAGCAGTTCCCTAGCGGGAGGGAACACCGGGGAGCTGTTTTTT,CASSSLAGGNTGELFF
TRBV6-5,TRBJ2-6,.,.,TGTGCCAGCAGTTACTCGAGCAGGGGTTCTGGGGCCAACGTCCTGACTTTC,CASSYSSRGSGANVLTF
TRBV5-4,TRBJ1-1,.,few,TGTGCCAGCAGCTTGGGGGGAAGCGTCGCAGCTTTCTTT,CASSLGGSVAAFF
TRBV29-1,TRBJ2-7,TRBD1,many,TGCAGCGGTATGACAGGGTACGAGCAGTACTTC,CSGMTGYEQYF
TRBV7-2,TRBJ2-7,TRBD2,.,TGTGCCAGCAGCTTAGTGATAAATAGCGGGAGTGGATACGAGCAGTACTTC,CASSLVINSGSGYEQYF
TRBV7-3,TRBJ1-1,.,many,TGTGCCAGCAGCGTCTCTGGGGAGCACACTGAAGCTTTCTTT,CASSVSGEHTEAFF
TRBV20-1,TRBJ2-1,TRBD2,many,TGCAGTGCCACCGGGACTAGCCAATACAATGAGCAGTTCTTC,CSATGTSQYNEQFF
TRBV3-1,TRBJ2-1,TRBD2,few,TGTGCCAGCAGCCAAGGATCCGGACTAGCGGGAGGGCCGACTTGGGTGCAGTTCTTC,CASSQGSGLAGGPTWVQFF
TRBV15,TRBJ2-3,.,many,TGTGCCACCAGCAGAGGGGAGGCCCGGGGCACAGATACGCAGTATTTT,CATSRGEARGTDTQYF
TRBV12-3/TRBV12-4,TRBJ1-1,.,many,TGTGCCAGCAGTTTAAGGGACTCCAACACTGAAGCTTTCTTT,CASSLRDSNTEAFF
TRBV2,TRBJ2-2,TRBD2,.,TGTGCCAGCAGTGGGGGGACTAGCGGGAGTCGGTACACCGGGGAGCTGTTTTTT,CASSGGTSGSRYTGELFF
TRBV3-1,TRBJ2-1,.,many,TGTGCCAGCAGCCAAGGGACTGGCGCCAACAATGAGCAGTTCTTC,CASSQGTGANNEQFF
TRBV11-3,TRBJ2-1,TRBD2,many,TGTGCCAGCAGCCGCTCAGCGGGGAGCTACAATGAGCAGTTCTTC,CASSRSAGSYNEQFF
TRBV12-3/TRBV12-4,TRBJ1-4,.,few,TGTGCCAGCAGTTCCCCAGAGGAAAAACTGTTTTTT,CASSSPEEKLFF
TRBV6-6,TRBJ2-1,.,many,TGTGCCAGCAGTTACTCCTCCAGTGGGGGCAATGAGCAGTTCTTC,CASSYSSSGGNEQFF
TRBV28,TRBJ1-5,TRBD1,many,TGTGCCAGCAGTAGTTCGGGACAGGGCAATCAGCCCCAGCATTTT,CASSSSGQGNQPQHF
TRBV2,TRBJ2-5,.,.,TGTGCCAGCAGTGGGGGACCTAGCGCCACGTACCAAGAGACCCAGTACTTC,CASSGGPSATYQETQYF
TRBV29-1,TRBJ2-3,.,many,TGCAGCGTTGAAATCCCAGGCCTGGACGGACCTCGCACAGATACGCAGTATTTT,CSVEIPGLDGPRTDTQYF
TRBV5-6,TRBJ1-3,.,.,TGTGCCAGCAGCCAGAACGGGCAGGGCTCTGGAAACACCATATATTTT,CASSQNGQGSGNTIYF
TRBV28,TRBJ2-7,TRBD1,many,TGTGCCAGCAGTCAGTGGACAGGGACGGGGAGGGAGCAGTACTTC,CASSQWTGTGREQYF
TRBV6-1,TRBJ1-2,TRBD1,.,TGTGCCAGCAGTCAACAGGGGGTAACGAAATTTGGCTACACCTTC,CASSQQGVTKFGYTF
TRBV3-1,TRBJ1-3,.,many,TGTGCCAGCAGCCAAGGTGGGGGCTCCGGAAACACCATATATTTT,CASSQGGGSGNTIYF
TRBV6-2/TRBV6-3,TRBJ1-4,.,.,TGTGCCAGCAGTTCACCAGAGCGTGCAACTAATGAAAAACTGTTTTTT,CASSSPERATNEKLFF
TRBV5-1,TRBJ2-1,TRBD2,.,TGCGTCAGCAGCTTGGCCCAGCGGGAAATAAATGAGCAGTTCTTC,CVSSLAQREINEQFF
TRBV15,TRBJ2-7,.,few,TGTGCCACCAGCAGAGATTCGGCACAGGTGGGGAAGCAGTACTTC,CATSRDSAQVGKQYF